This T cell receptor (beta chain) was identified in a study of blood T cell repertoires in COVID-19. This clone was seen just once. How the authors handled the data: Nucleated cell number was recorded as an estimate derived from reference gene primer amplification. Assay used: immunoSEQ multiplex PCR; TCRdb lists only in-frame clones, some missing. V, J and clone size are those of that table, while D and trimming were read from the DNA. The table lists about 96,000 clones, approximately 84% of them singletons. CDR3 length equals 14 residues. V was trimmed by 0 bases and J by 7 bases, leaving 7 bases between them. Looked up from germline, CDR1 is LGHDT and CDR2 is YNNKEL (reference sequence).

V gene TRBV3-1 (or the pseudogene TRBV3-2) combines with J gene TRBJ1-6; D uncertain. The specimen was peripheral blood. This TCR derives from a woman aged 55-70 years with acute or convalescent COVID-19. The CDR3, as DNA: TGTGCCAGCAGCCAAGATCAATCCAATTCACCCCTCCACTTT. Translating gives CASSQDQSNSPLHF.